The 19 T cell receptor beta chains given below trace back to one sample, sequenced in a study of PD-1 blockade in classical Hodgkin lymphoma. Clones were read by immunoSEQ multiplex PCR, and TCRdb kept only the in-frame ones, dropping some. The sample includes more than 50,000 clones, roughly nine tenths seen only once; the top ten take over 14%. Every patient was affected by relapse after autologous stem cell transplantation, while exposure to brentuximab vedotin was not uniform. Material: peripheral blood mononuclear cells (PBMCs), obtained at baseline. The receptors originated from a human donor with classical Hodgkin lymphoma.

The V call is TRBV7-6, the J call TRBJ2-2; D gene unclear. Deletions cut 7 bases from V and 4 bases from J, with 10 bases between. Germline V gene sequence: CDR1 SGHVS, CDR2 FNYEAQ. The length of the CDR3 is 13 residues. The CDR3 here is CASNPAGTGELFF. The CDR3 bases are TGTGCCAGCAACCCGGCCGGCACCGGGGAGCTGTTTTTT. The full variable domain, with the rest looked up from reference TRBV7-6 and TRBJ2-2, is GAGVSQSPRYKVTKRGQDVALRCDPISGHVSLYWYRQALGQGPEFLTYFNYEAQQDKSGLPNDRFSAERPEGSISTLTIQRTEQRDSAMYRCASNPAGTGELFFGEGSRLTVL.

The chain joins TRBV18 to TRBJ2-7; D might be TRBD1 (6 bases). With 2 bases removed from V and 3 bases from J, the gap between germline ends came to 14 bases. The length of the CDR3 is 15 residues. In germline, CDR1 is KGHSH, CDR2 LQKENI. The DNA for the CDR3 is TGTGCCAGCTCACCAAAGTCGGCAGGGGACTACGAGCAGTACTTC. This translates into CASSPKSAGDYEQYF. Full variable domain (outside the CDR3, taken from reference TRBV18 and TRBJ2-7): NAGVMQNPRHLVRRRGQEARLRCSPMKGHSHVYWYRQLPEEGLKFMVYLQKENIIDESGMPKERFSAEFPKEGPSILRIQQVVRGDSAAYFCASSPKSAGDYEQYFGPGTRLTVT.

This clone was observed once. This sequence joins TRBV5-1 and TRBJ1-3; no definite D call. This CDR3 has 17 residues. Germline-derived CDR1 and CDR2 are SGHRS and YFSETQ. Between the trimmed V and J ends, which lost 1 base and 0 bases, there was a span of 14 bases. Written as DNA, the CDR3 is TGCGCCAGCAGCTTGAATAAGGCCTTACTCTCTGGAAACACCATATATTTT. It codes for CASSLNKALLSGNTIYF.

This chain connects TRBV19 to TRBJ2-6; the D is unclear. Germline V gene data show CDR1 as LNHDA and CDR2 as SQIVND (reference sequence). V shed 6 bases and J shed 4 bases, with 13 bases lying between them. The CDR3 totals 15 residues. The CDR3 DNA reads TGTGCCAGTAGCCAAGAGTCGCCAGGGGCCAACGTCCTGACTTTC. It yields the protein CASSQESPGANVLTF.

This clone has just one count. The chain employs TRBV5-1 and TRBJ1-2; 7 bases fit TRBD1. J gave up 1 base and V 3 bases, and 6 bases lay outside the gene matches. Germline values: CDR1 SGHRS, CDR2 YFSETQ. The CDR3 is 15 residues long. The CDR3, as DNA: TGCGCCAGCAGCTCAGCACAGGGGTTTAACTATGGCTACACCTTC. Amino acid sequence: CASSSAQGFNYGYTF.

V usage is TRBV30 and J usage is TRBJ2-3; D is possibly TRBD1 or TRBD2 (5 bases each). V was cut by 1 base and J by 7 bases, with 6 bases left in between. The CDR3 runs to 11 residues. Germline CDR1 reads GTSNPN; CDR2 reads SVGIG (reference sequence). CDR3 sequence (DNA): TGTGCCTGGAGTGGGGGGAATACGCAGTATTTT. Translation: CAWSGGNTQYF.

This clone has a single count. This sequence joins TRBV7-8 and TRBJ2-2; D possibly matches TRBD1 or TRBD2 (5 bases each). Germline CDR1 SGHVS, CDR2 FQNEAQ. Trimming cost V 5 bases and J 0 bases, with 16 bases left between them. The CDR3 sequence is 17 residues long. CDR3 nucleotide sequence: TGTGCCAGCAGCCCCGCTGGGACGGTCGCGAACACCGGGGAGCTGTTTTTT. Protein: CASSPAGTVANTGELFF.

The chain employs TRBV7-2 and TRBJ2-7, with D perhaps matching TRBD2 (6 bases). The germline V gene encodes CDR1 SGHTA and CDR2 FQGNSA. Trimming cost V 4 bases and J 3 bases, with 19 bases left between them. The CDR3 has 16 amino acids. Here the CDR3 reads CASSSGGDRGIYEQYF. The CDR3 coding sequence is TGTGCCAGCAGCTCCGGGGGAGACCGGGGGATCTACGAGCAGTACTTC.

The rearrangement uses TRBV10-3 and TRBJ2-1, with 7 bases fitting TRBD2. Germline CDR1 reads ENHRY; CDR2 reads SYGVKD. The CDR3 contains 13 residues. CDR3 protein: CALSRGVSDEQFF. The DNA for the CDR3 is TGTGCTTTAAGCCGGGGGGTTTCGGATGAGCAGTTCTTC.

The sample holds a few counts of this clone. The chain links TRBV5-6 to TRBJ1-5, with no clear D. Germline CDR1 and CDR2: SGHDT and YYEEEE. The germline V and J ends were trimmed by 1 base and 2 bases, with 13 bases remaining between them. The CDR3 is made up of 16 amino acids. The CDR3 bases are TGTGCCAGCAGCTTGAAGGCAGGAGAGGGCAATCAGCCCCAGCATTTT. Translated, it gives CASSLKAGEGNQPQHF.

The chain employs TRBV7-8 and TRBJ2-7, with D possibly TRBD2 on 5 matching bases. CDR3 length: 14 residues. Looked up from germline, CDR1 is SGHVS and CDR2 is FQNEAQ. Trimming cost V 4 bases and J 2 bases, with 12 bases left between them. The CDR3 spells CASSSRGMAYEQYF. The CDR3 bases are TGTGCCAGCAGCTCTCGGGGAATGGCCTACGAGCAGTACTTC. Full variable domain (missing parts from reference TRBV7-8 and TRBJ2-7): GAGVSQSPRYKVAKRGQDVALRCDPISGHVSLFWYQQALGQGPEFLTYFQNEAQLDKSGLPSDRFFAERPEGSVSTLKIQRTQQEDSAVYLCASSSRGMAYEQYFGPGTRLTVT.

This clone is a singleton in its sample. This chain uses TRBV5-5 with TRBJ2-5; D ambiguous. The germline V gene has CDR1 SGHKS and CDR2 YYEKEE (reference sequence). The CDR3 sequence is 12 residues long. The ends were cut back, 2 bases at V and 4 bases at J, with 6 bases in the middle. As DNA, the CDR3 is TGTGCCAGCAGCTTTCCGAGAGAGACCCAGTACTTC. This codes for CASSFPRETQYF.

For the CDR3, the DNA is TGTGCCAGCAGCTTCACCTCAGGGCGGGGCAGAGGTGGTTCACCCCTCCACTTT. This codes for CASSFTSGRGRGGSPLHF. J is TRBJ1-6 and V is TRBV7-2; D is perhaps TRBD1 (5 bases). CDR1 and CDR2 from the germline V gene are SGHTA and FQGNSA. The CDR3 sequence is 18 residues long. V dropped 3 bases and J dropped 9 bases, with 24 bases sitting between them.

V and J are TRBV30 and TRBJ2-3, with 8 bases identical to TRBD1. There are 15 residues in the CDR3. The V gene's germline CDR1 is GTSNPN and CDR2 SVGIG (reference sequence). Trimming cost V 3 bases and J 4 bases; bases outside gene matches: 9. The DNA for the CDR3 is TGTGCCTGGAGAATATTATGGACAGGGTCAGATACGCAGTATTTT. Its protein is CAWRILWTGSDTQYF.

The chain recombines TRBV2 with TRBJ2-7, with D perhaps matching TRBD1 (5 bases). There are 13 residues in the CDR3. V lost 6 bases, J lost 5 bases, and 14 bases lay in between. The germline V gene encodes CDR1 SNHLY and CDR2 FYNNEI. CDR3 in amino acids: CASRKRQFDEQYF. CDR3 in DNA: TGTGCCAGCAGGAAAAGACAGTTTGACGAGCAGTACTTC.

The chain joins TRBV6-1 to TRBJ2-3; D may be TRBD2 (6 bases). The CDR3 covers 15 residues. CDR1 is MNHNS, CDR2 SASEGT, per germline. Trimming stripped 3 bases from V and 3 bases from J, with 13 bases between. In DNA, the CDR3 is TGTGCCAGCAGTGAGGCCCGGGAGCCGACAGATACGCAGTATTTT. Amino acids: CASSEAREPTDTQYF.

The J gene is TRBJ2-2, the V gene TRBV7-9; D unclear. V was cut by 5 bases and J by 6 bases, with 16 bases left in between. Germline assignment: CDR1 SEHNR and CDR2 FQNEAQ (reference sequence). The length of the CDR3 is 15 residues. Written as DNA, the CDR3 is TGTGCCAGCAGCCTAGGACCCCCGGCGGCCGGGGAGCTGTTTTTT. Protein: CASSLGPPAAGELFF.

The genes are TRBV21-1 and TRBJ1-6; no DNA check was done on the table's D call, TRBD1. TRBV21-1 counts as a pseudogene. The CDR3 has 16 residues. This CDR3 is CASTSRQAPYNSPLHF. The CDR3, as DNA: TGTGCCAGCACCTCGAGACAGGCACCATATAATTCACCCCTCCACTTT.

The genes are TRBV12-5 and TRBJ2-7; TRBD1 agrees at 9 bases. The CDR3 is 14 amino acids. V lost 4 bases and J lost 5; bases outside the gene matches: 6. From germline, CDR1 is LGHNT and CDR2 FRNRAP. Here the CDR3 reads CASGWGTGRNEQYF. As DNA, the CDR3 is TGTGCTAGTGGTTGGGGGACAGGGAGGAACGAGCAGTACTTC.